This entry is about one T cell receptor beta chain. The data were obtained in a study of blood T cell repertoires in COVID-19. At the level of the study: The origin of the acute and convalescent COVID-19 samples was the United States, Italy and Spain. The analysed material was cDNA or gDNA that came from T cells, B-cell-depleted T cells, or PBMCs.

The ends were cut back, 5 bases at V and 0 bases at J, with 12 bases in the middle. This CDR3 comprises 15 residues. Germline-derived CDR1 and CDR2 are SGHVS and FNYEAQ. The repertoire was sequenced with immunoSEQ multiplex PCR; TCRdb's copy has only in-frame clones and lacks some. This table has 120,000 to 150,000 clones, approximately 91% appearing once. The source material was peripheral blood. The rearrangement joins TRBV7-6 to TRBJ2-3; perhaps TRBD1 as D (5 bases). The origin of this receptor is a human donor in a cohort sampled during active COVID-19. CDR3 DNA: TGTGCCAGCAGCCCTAGGGGCACTAGCACAGATACGCAGTATTTT. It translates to CASSPRGTSTDTQYF.